Each of the 23 T cell receptor beta chains below was sequenced from the same sample in a study of T cells in women clearing cervical HPV infection. Assay: immunoSEQ multiplex PCR; the TCRdb copy retains only in-frame clones and omits some. The sample data list tens of thousands of clones. Sequencing input: blood buffy coat. These receptors all come from a woman between 18 and 70 years old with a cervical HPV16 infection that either progressed to CIN3+ or cleared (not recorded which).

Notes on this clone: Coverage ceases 3 residues before the CDR3 finishes, and the germline J gene fills in the end. This chain connects TRBV12-3 or TRBV12-4 to TRBJ1-2, with D uncertain. This CDR3 has 12 amino acids. The V end was cut by 9 bases, the J end by 7 bases, with 15 bases between. This CDR3 reads CASYGLFGGYTF. Partial CDR3 DNA: TGTGCCAGTTATGGACTTTTCGGTGGC.

About this clone itself: The read falls 3 residues short of the CDR3 end, and the missing part is taken from the germline J gene. V gene TRBV30 combines with J gene TRBJ1-4; D is possibly TRBD1 (5 bases). There are 13 residues in the CDR3. The germline gives CDR1 GTSNPN, CDR2 SVGIG (reference sequence). The covered CDR3 bases are TGTGCCTGGAGGCCAGGGAATAATTCACCA. The encoded protein is CAWRPGNNSP. The entire CDR3 protein is CAWRPGNNSPLFF.

Details on this clone: The read falls 3 residues short of the CDR3 end, and the missing part is taken from the germline J gene. The V and J genes are TRBV19 and TRBJ1-6, with D maybe TRBD1 (6 bases). The CDR3 runs 14 residues. V was pared by 5 bases and J by 7 bases, with 12 bases between. Per germline, CDR1 LNHDA and CDR2 SQIVND (reference sequence). The part of the CDR3 DNA that was read is TGTGCCAGTAGTCGGACAGCGACGAATTCACCC. Amino acid sequence: CASSRTATNSP. The complete CDR3 reads CASSRTATNSPLHF.

Notes on this clone: The read gets to within 3 residues of the CDR3 end, and the germline J gene fills in the rest. V usage is TRBV6-1 and J usage is TRBJ1-5; a possible D gene is TRBD1 (5 bases). Trimming removed 0 bases at V and 2 bases at J, with 5 bases between. The germline gives CDR1 MNHNS, CDR2 SASEGT. The CDR3 is made up of 14 amino acids. CDR3: CASSEAGGNQPQHF. CDR3 DNA (partial): TGTGCCAGCAGTGAAGCAGGGGGCAATCAGCCC.

With regard to this clone: The read ends 3 residues before the CDR3 terminus; that terminus is restored from the germline J gene. The V gene is TRBV20-1, the J gene TRBJ2-3; tentatively, D is TRBD1 (5 bases). V was clipped by 0 bases and J by 2 bases, with 15 bases between them. The V gene's germline CDR1 is DFQATT and CDR2 SNEGSKA (reference sequence). This CDR3 is 16 amino acids long. CDR3: CSARDVSLGATDTQYF. The part of the CDR3 DNA that was read is TGCAGTGCTAGAGATGTATCCCTAGGGGCCACAGATACG.

To note about this clone: From the germline J gene comes the end of the CDR3, since the read stops 3 residues before it. The chain carries TRBV5-4 and TRBJ2-7, with 10 bases fitting TRBD1. CDR1 SGHNT and CDR2 YYREEE come from the germline V gene (reference sequence). V trimming: 10 bases; J trimming: 5 bases; junction bases outside the gene matches: 15. This CDR3 is 15 amino acids long. Incomplete CDR3 DNA: TGTGCCGCGAGGGGGCCAGGGACAGGGGACAACGAG. This sequence encodes CAARGPGTGDNE. The complete CDR3 sequence is CAARGPGTGDNEQYF.

The sequenced part of the CDR3 DNA is TGTGCCAGCAGCCTGGGACTAGCGAGCGGGGAG. The encoded protein is CASSLGLASGE. The CDR3, in full, reads CASSLGLASGELFF. This rearrangement joins TRBV7-3 to TRBJ2-2, with TRBD2 identical over 10 bases. The read terminates 3 residues ahead of where the CDR3 ends, so the germline J gene completes it. This CDR3 has 14 amino acids. Germline CDR1 is SGHTA and CDR2 is FQGTGA. With V trimmed by 5 bases and J by 7 bases, 4 bases remained unmatched.

A note on this clone: The read ends 3 residues before the CDR3 terminus; that terminus is restored from the germline J gene. The V call is TRBV12-3 or TRBV12-4, the J call TRBJ1-2; D is ambiguous. The CDR3 runs to 13 residues. Partial CDR3 DNA: TGTGCCAGCAGCCGGGGAGAACGTATAGGC. It codes for CASSRGERIG. The whole CDR3 region reads CASSRGERIGYTF.

Points on this clone: The CDR3 end falls 3 residues outside the read, so it is completed with the germline J gene. The chain links TRBV2 to TRBJ2-7; 7 bases align to TRBD1. This CDR3 contains 15 residues. V shed 2 bases, J shed 5 bases, and the junction held 9 bases outside the gene matches. Germline values: CDR1 SNHLY, CDR2 FYNNEI. The CDR3 here is CASSERETGRNEQYF. The CDR3 bases that were read are TGTGCCAGCAGTGAACGTGAGACAGGGCGCAACGAG.

Of note for this clone: The DNA ends 3 residues before the CDR3 does, and the rest of the CDR3 is filled in from the germline J gene. The rearrangement joins TRBV6-2 or TRBV6-3 to TRBJ2-5, with 9 bases matching TRBD1. V was pared by 6 bases and J by 6 bases, with 5 bases of the junction left unmatched. CDR1 is MNHEY, CDR2 SVGEGT, per germline. The CDR3 has 13 residues. CDR3 loop: CASSEQGAQTQYF. CDR3 DNA, as far as it was read: TGTGCCAGCAGCGAACAGGGGGCACAGACC.

For this clone: Read sequence stops 3 residues before the CDR3 end, and the germline J gene provides the missing end. V is TRBV7-6 and J is TRBJ2-7, with a weak D call TRBD1 (6 bases). The CDR3 has 13 amino acids. Germline CDR1 reads SGHVS; CDR2 reads FNYEAQ. The V end was cut by 5 bases, the J end by 4 bases, with 12 bases between. The CDR3 is CASSLTGAYEQYF. The CDR3 DNA, read in part, is TGTGCCAGCAGCCTGACAGGCGCATACGAG.

Regarding this clone: Coverage ceases 3 residues before the CDR3 finishes, and the germline J gene fills in the end. This chain connects TRBV5-1 to TRBJ2-2, with D unresolved. CDR3 length equals 16 residues. The germline V gene encodes CDR1 SGHRS and CDR2 YFSETQ. Partial CDR3 DNA: TGCGCCAGCAGCTTGAGTGTTAGGGCCTATAATTCACCG. Its protein product is CASSLSVRAYNSP. The whole CDR3 is CASSLSVRAYNSPLFF.

Of note for this clone: The CDR3 end is not reached by the read, which stops 3 residues before it; the germline J gene fills it in. The V gene is TRBV11-3, the J gene TRBJ2-1, with 7 positions matching TRBD2. CDR3 length: 15 amino acids. Germline V gene sequence: CDR1 SGHNT, CDR2 YENEEA. V trimming: 1 base; J trimming: 4 bases; junction bases outside the gene matches: 4. The CDR3 loop reads CASSLGAGEYNEQFF. The part of the CDR3 DNA that was read is TGTGCCAGCAGCTTAGGGGCGGGAGAATACAATGAG.

Concerning this clone itself: The read halts 3 residues ahead of the CDR3 end, with the missing end drawn from the germline J gene. The genes are TRBV19 and TRBJ1-2; D is perhaps TRBD1 (6 bases). Germline V CDR1 and CDR2: LNHDA, SQIVND (reference sequence). The CDR3 extends over 15 amino acids. The CDR3 here is CASSPRVTGTLGYTF. The CDR3 bases that were read are TGTGCCAGTAGTCCGAGGGTTACAGGGACCCTGGGC.

About this clone: The CDR3 end is not reached by the read, which stops 3 residues before it; the germline J gene fills it in. J is TRBJ2-7 and V is TRBV7-9, with 8 nucleotides matching TRBD1. Germline-derived CDR1 and CDR2 are SEHNR and FQNEAQ (reference sequence). After removal of 1 base from V and 5 bases from J, the junction contained 4 bases not matched to a gene. The CDR3 is 14 amino acids. The CDR3 bases that were read are TGTGCCAGCAGCTTAGGGACAGGGATCCACGAG. This gives the protein CASSLGTGIHE. In full, the CDR3 is CASSLGTGIHEQYF.

For this clone: The read comes to an end 3 residues before the CDR3 does, leaving the germline J gene to fill in the end. V usage is TRBV7-3 and J usage is TRBJ2-1; TRBD2 matches 10 bases. This CDR3 has 18 residues. CDR1 and CDR2 from the germline V gene are SGHTA and FQGTGA. The V and J ends lost 0 bases and 5 bases, in that order; junction bases with no gene match: 10. CDR3 in amino acids: CASSLTRRAGGKNNEQFF. Partial CDR3 DNA: TGTGCCAGCAGCTTAACGCGTCGAGCGGGAGGGAAGAACAATGAG.

As concerns this clone: The read stops 3 residues short of the end of the CDR3; the missing end is completed from the germline J gene. The chain is built from TRBV11-3 and TRBJ1-4; D gene uncertain. CDR1 and CDR2 from the germline V gene are SGHNT and YENEEA. The CDR3 spans 12 residues. The part of the CDR3 DNA that was read is TGTGCCAGCAGCTTACCTACCCGAGAA. Protein product: CASSLPTRE. The full CDR3 protein is CASSLPTRELFF.

Notes on this clone: The read terminates 3 residues ahead of where the CDR3 ends, so the germline J gene completes it. V usage is TRBV5-1 and J usage is TRBJ2-3; weak D call: TRBD1 (6 bases). The CDR3 extends over 14 amino acids. The V end lost 4 bases, the J end lost 4 bases, and 13 bases lay between the germline ends. Germline CDR1 SGHRS, CDR2 YFSETQ. CDR3 sequence: CASSPGQRADTQYF. Partial CDR3 DNA: TGCGCCAGCAGCCCCGGACAGAGGGCAGATACG.

Worth noting for this clone: The read gets to within 3 residues of the CDR3 end, and the germline J gene fills in the rest. The chain is built from TRBV7-3 and TRBJ2-6; possibly TRBD2 for D (6 bases). CDR3 length equals 17 residues. Trimming pared 0 bases from V and 4 bases from J, leaving 13 bases between. Germline loops: CDR1 SGHTA, CDR2 FQGTGA. The CDR3 sequence: CASSLTSGLDGANVLTF. The DNA read from the CDR3 is TGTGCCAGCAGCTTAACCAGCGGGTTAGACGGGGCCAACGTC. Drawing the rest from reference TRBV7-3 and TRBJ2-6, the complete variable domain is GAGVSQTPSNKVTEKGKYVELRCDPISGHTALYWYRQSLGQGPEFLIYFQGTGAADDSGLPNDRFFAVRPEGSVSTLKIQRTERGDSAVYLCASSLTSGLDGANVLTFGAGSRLTVL.

Regarding this clone: The observed sequence ends 3 residues before the CDR3 terminus, with the missing tail filled in from the germline J gene. This chain uses TRBV20-1 with TRBJ1-5, with D uncertain. Trimming took off 1 base at V and 0 bases at J, with 13 bases between the two ends. Germline V gene data show CDR1 as DFQATT and CDR2 as SNEGSKA (reference sequence). The CDR3 runs 16 residues. CDR3 DNA, as far as it was read: TGCAGTGCTAGAGGAGGCACAGAGAATAGCAATCAGCCC. It is translated as CSARGGTENSNQP. The whole CDR3 sequence reads CSARGGTENSNQPQHF.

CDR3 sequence: CASSRLSGGAGGNEQFF. CDR3 DNA, as far as it was read: TGTGCCAGTAGCCGACTGAGCGGGGGGGCTGGTGGGAATGAG. V is TRBV19 and J is TRBJ2-1, with 10 bases matching TRBD2. Coverage ceases 3 residues before the CDR3 finishes, and the germline J gene fills in the end. CDR1 and CDR2 (germline): LNHDA, SQIVND (reference sequence). Trimming removed 6 bases from V and 7 bases from J; junction bases left unmatched: 15. The CDR3 spans 17 residues.

Notes on this clone: The read comes to an end 3 residues before the CDR3 does, leaving the germline J gene to fill in the end. The rearrangement joins TRBV7-9 to TRBJ2-7, with D uncertain. Germline V gives CDR1 SEHNR, CDR2 FQNEAQ (reference sequence). The CDR3 totals 12 residues. The V and J ends lost 7 bases and 6 bases respectively, with 13 bases between them. CDR3 bases read: TGTGCCAGCACTCTAAGCGTAGGCGAG. Its translation is CASTLSVGE. Given in full, the CDR3 is CASTLSVGEQYF.

Regarding this clone: The CDR3 end is not reached by the read, which stops 3 residues before it; the germline J gene fills it in. The chain recombines TRBV28 with TRBJ2-7; 10 nucleotides line up with TRBD1. This CDR3 region has 16 residues. In germline, CDR1 is MDHEN, CDR2 SYDVKM. V gave up 4 bases and J gave up 4 bases; unmatched junction bases: 10. CDR3: CASSSKLDRGNYEQYF. The part of the CDR3 DNA that was read is TGTGCCAGCAGTTCAAAATTGGACAGGGGGAATTACGAG.